The 10 T cell receptor beta chains below were found in one sample sequenced in a study of T cell repertoires in cytomegalovirus infection. Which antigens these TCRs recognize remains unknown. TCRdb re-analysed the reads in MiXCR, keeping a single row per CDR3 protein. The data show about 570,000 distinct CDR3 sequences, almost 40% seen once. The sequencing here drew on cultured PBMCs, taken from culture after CMV antigen stimulation. Source of these receptors: a human donor in good health (CMV status not recorded). Some clones in this sample may be carry-over from other donors' samples.

This rearrangement joins TRBV28 to TRBJ1-4; D not resolved. CDR1 and CDR2 from the germline V gene are MDHEN and SYDVKM. Trimming took 7 bases from V and 4 from J, leaving 10 bases between them. The length of the CDR3 is 13 residues. The DNA for the CDR3 is TGTGCCAGCACGGGTGGGATTAATGAAAAACTGTTTTTT. Translating it yields CASTGGINEKLFF.

The gene calls are TRBV10-3 and TRBJ2-6; D is perhaps TRBD1 or TRBD2 (5 bases each). V was cut by 5 bases and J by 2 bases, with 10 bases left in between. The CDR3 extends over 15 amino acids. The V gene's germline CDR1 is ENHRY and CDR2 SYGVKD. The DNA for the CDR3 is TGTGCCATCAGTCCAGGGACCCCTGGGGCCAACGTCCTGACTTTC. This sequence encodes CAISPGTPGANVLTF.

This chain uses TRBV4-2 with TRBJ2-2, with TRBD2 as a possible D gene (5 bases). Trimming removed 0 bases from V and 0 bases from J, with 8 bases in between. Germline CDR1 and CDR2: LGHNA and YNFKEQ. The CDR3 runs to 16 residues. This CDR3 reads CASSQEQAANTGELFF. The CDR3 coding sequence is TGTGCCAGCAGCCAAGAACAAGCGGCGAACACCGGGGAGCTGTTTTTT.

The chain is built from TRBV7-2 and TRBJ2-3, with a tentative D call TRBD1 (6 bases). V was trimmed by 6 bases and J by 2 bases, leaving 18 bases between them. This CDR3 contains 16 residues. Germline V gene sequence: CDR1 SGHTA, CDR2 FQGNSA. The CDR3: CASRVGGSSFTDTQYF. The CDR3 bases are TGTGCCAGCAGGGTTGGGGGCAGCTCCTTCACAGATACGCAGTATTTT.

The chain employs TRBV7-2 and TRBJ2-7, with 9 bases lining up with TRBD2. Germline lookup yields CDR1 SGHTA and CDR2 FQGNSA. This CDR3 region has 13 residues. J lost 4 bases, V lost 8 bases, and 6 bases had no gene match. The CDR3, as DNA: TGTGCCAGCGGCAGCGGGGGGTGGTACGAGCAGTACTTC. Translation: CASGSGGWYEQYF. Together with reference TRBV7-2 and TRBJ2-7, the CDR3 gives the full variable domain: GAGVSQSPSNKVTEKGKDVELRCDPISGHTALYWYRQSLGQGLEFLIYFQGNSAPDKSGLPSDRFSAERTGGSVSTLTIQRTQQEDSAVYLCASGSGGWYEQYFGPGTRLTVT.

The chain has TRBV4-1 and TRBJ1-4, with 9 bases identical to TRBD1. The germline CDR1 and CDR2 sequences are MGHRA and YSYEKL. V lost 2 bases, J lost 5 bases, and 6 bases stayed unmatched. The CDR3 sequence is 16 residues long. This CDR3 reads CASSQILTGGNEKLFF. The CDR3 bases are TGCGCCAGCAGCCAAATCCTGACAGGGGGGAATGAAAAACTGTTTTTT.

The V gene is TRBV20-1, the J gene TRBJ2-4; unclear D gene. CDR3 size: 16 residues. Trimming removed 0 bases from V and 0 bases from J, with 12 bases in between. CDR1 is DFQATT, CDR2 SNEGSKA, per germline (reference sequence). CDR3 DNA sequence: TGCAGTGCTAGAGACCGGAACAGACTAGCCAAAAACATTCAGTACTTC. It yields the protein CSARDRNRLAKNIQYF.

The V and J genes are TRBV20-1 and TRBJ1-2; possibly TRBD1 for D (5 bases). Germline V gene sequence: CDR1 DFQATT, CDR2 SNEGSKA (reference sequence). V lost 1 base to trimming and J lost 5 bases, with 20 bases between them. This CDR3 is 16 amino acids long. The CDR3 spells CSARVGPGPWGYGYTF. The CDR3 DNA follows: TGCAGTGCTAGAGTCGGGCCAGGGCCATGGGGTTATGGCTACACCTTC.

This rearrangement joins TRBV2 to TRBJ1-5; D is unresolved. CDR1 SNHLY and CDR2 FYNNEI come from the germline V gene. This CDR3 spans 16 amino acids. Trimming took off 2 bases at V and 7 bases at J, with 18 bases between the two ends. Here the CDR3 reads CASSEKPRHLGQPQHF. For the CDR3, the DNA is TGTGCCAGCAGTGAAAAACCCCGTCACCTGGGGCAGCCCCAGCATTTT.

This clonotype has a handful of counts. The gene calls are TRBV7-2 and TRBJ2-3, with 10 bases fitting TRBD2. Germline-derived CDR1 and CDR2 are SGHTA and FQGNSA. The CDR3 is 14 residues long. Losses at the gene ends were 5 bases for V and 9 bases for J; bases not matched to a gene: 8. CDR3 sequence (DNA): TGTGCCAGCAGCCCGGGACTAGCGAGGCCCACGCAGTATTTT. This encodes CASSPGLARPTQYF.